This T cell receptor (beta chain) appears in the sequencing data of a study of blood T cell repertoires in COVID-19. Here immunoSEQ multiplex PCR was the method, and the copy in TCRdb shows in-frame clones only, minus some. The sample yields about 63,000 clones, roughly 85% seen once. The source material was peripheral blood. The TCR sequence derives from a human donor in a cohort sampled during active COVID-19.

The CDR3 DNA reads as TGTGCCAGCTCACCGATAGGACAGCGACAGTTCCACAATGAGCAGTTCTTC. Translating it yields CASSPIGQRQFHNEQFF. This sequence joins TRBV18 and TRBJ2-1; weak D call: TRBD1 (6 bases). There are 17 residues in the CDR3. The V and J ends lost 3 bases and 5 bases respectively, with 20 bases between them. The germline V gene has CDR1 KGHSH and CDR2 LQKENI. The whole variable domain, remainder taken from reference TRBV18 and TRBJ2-1, is NAGVMQNPRHLVRRRGQEARLRCSPMKGHSHVYWYRQLPEEGLKFMVYLQKENIIDESGMPKERFSAEFPKEGPSILRIQQVVRGDSAAYFCASSPIGQRQFHNEQFFGPGTRLTVL.